The 8 T cell receptor beta chains given below trace back to one sample, sequenced in a study of blood T cell repertoires in COVID-19. The table came from immunoSEQ multiplex PCR; TCRdb's copy has only in-frame clones and leaves some out. The data contain roughly 68,000 clones, approximately 85% of them singletons. The sample consisted of peripheral blood. All receptors come from a man between 50 and 59 years old with acute or convalescent COVID-19.

This sequence joins TRBV19 and TRBJ2-1; D might be TRBD2 (5 bases). The germline V gene encodes CDR1 LNHDA and CDR2 SQIVND (reference sequence). Trimming removed 5 bases from V and 9 bases from J, with 17 bases in between. The CDR3 extends over 14 amino acids. The chain's CDR3 is CASSDWSGWAEQFF. CDR3 coding DNA: TGTGCCAGTAGTGACTGGTCGGGGTGGGCTGAGCAGTTCTTC.

The chain uses TRBV27 and TRBJ2-3; 9 nucleotides agree with TRBD2. Germline V gives CDR1 MNHEY, CDR2 SMNVEV (reference sequence). The CDR3 contains 17 residues. The V gene end was trimmed by 2 bases and the J gene end by 3 bases; junction bases not matched to a gene: 9. CDR3 sequence (DNA): TGTGCCAGCAGTTTAGGGTACAGCGGGGGGAGGACAGATACGCAGTATTTT. Its protein is CASSLGYSGGRTDTQYF.

DNA of the CDR3: TGTGCCAGCAGAACTTTACAGGGGTTTGATGAAAAACTGTTTTTT. Protein sequence: CASRTLQGFDEKLFF. The chain employs TRBV6-5 and TRBJ1-4; 7 positions match TRBD1. This CDR3 has 15 amino acids. Germline-derived CDR1 and CDR2 are MNHEY and SVGAGI. The J segment lost 6 bases and the V segment lost 6 bases, leaving 10 bases of the junction unmatched.

The chain recombines TRBV11-2 with TRBJ2-7; D call uncertain. The germline gives CDR1 SGHAT, CDR2 FQNNGV. The CDR3 extends over 12 amino acids. V was clipped by 5 bases and J by 3 bases, with 8 bases between them. CDR3 nucleotide sequence: TGTGCCAGCAGCCTGTATCTCTACGAGCAGTACGTC. Amino acid sequence: CASSLYLYEQYV.

This clone was seen a few times. The V gene is TRBV25-1, the J gene TRBJ1-1, with 9 bases aligning to TRBD1. CDR1 is MGHDK, CDR2 SYGVNS, per germline. V dropped 5 bases and J dropped 1; count of bases not matched to a gene: 8. This CDR3 has 16 amino acids. CDR3 bases: TGTGCCAGCAGTAAAACAGGGGGCCGAGGGAACACTGAAGCTTTCTTT. Its protein product is CASSKTGGRGNTEAFF.

The genes are TRBV19 and TRBJ2-5; TRBD1 agrees at 7 bases. After removal of 4 bases from V and 2 bases from J, the junction contained 10 bases not matched to a gene. Germline loops: CDR1 LNHDA, CDR2 SQIVND (reference sequence). CDR3 size: 16 residues. This CDR3 is CASSRRRTGLQETQYF. In DNA form, the CDR3 reads TGTGCCAGTAGTAGACGGAGGACAGGCCTACAAGAGACCCAGTACTTC.

The rearrangement links TRBV2 to TRBJ2-2, with 14 bases aligning to TRBD2. This CDR3 contains 17 residues. Germline V gene sequence: CDR1 SNHLY, CDR2 FYNNEI. Unmatched junction bases numbered 4, after V lost 5 bases and J lost 2 bases. Here the CDR3 reads CASSSGLAGVNTGELFF. The CDR3, as DNA: TGTGCCAGCAGTTCGGGACTAGCGGGGGTTAACACCGGGGAGCTGTTTTTT.

CDR3 sequence reads: CASSLTTGGIGTQYF. The CDR3 DNA follows: TGTGCCAGCAGTTTGACGACAGGGGGGATCGGGACCCAGTACTTC. The V gene is TRBV2, the J gene TRBJ2-5, with 9 bases identical to TRBD1. Germline loops: CDR1 SNHLY, CDR2 FYNNEI. With 5 bases clipped from V and 7 bases from J, the junction kept 11 bases outside the gene matches. This CDR3 is 15 amino acids long.